What follows describes a single T cell receptor (beta chain). Generated by immunoSEQ multiplex PCR, the TCRdb table keeps only in-frame clones and is missing some. The sample yields 150,000 to 200,000 clones, roughly nine tenths seen once. This entry comes from a study of blood T cell repertoires in COVID-19. With 4 bases clipped from V and 4 bases from J, the junction kept 10 bases outside the gene matches. The CDR3 contains 15 residues. Germline CDR1 reads SGHRS; CDR2 reads YFSETQ. Ages ranged from about 18 to 89 years, with residence in about 24 US areas. The source material was PBMCs or T cells enriched from blood (not recorded which). The clonotype was recovered from a woman in her forties with acute COVID-19. The chain joins TRBV5-1 to TRBJ2-7; 8 bases fit TRBD1. The DNA for the CDR3 is TGCGCCAGCAGCACACAGGGGGGCCCAGGGTACGAGCAGTACTTC. This gives the protein CASSTQGGPGYEQYF.